A single sample is the source of the 28 T cell receptor beta chains below, sequenced in a study of read filtering for tumor transcriptome and immune sequencing. From roughly 400 ng of RNA, a library with molecular barcoded alpha/delta and beta/gamma adaptors was made. TCRdb processed the reads anew with MiXCR; each CDR3 protein has one entry. Of roughly 38,000 distinct CDR3 sequences in the sample, around an eighth are singletons; the top ten hold approximately 30%. Specimen: a population of CD138-negative cells sorted from bone marrow. The receptor set was obtained from a donor over 35 with multiple myeloma.

This clonotype was recorded at least ten times. The chain is built from TRBV20-1 and TRBJ2-2; TRBD1 agrees at 11 bases. CDR3 length equals 15 residues. Trimming cost V 3 bases and J 5 bases; bases outside gene matches: 5. Germline CDR1 reads DFQATT; CDR2 reads SNEGSKA (reference sequence). The CDR3 region has the DNA TGCAGTGCTAGGGCCGGGACAGGGGGAACCGGGGAGCTGTTTTTT. This translates into CSARAGTGGTGELFF.

The chain employs TRBV2 and TRBJ2-3, with TRBD2 matching over 10 bases. The CDR3 spans 16 residues. V trimming: 4 bases; J trimming: 5 bases; junction bases outside the gene matches: 9. Germline-derived CDR1 and CDR2 are SNHLY and FYNNEI. CDR3 sequence (DNA): TGTGCCAGCAGTGGTGCTAGCGGGAGTATATTAGATACGCAGTATTTT. Translated: CASSGASGSILDTQYF.

This clonotype was counted many times. J is TRBJ2-3 and V is TRBV20-1, with D possibly TRBD2 on 5 matching bases. Looked up from germline, CDR1 is DFQATT and CDR2 is SNEGSKA (reference sequence). The V end was cut by 1 base, the J end by 5 bases, with 13 bases between. This CDR3 has 14 amino acids. CDR3 bases: TGCAGTGCTAGAGCGGCGGGCGTACTAGATACGCAGTATTTT. It specifies CSARAAGVLDTQYF.

Comments on this clonotype: This could be a read error, since a much larger clone is one nucleotide away. The missing conserved phenylalanine or tryptophan at the end of this CDR3 makes a read error likely. This chain joins TRBV2 and TRBJ2-3; D not resolved. CDR3 length: 14 amino acids. Trimming shortened V by 4 bases and J by 5 bases, and 13 bases separated the two germline ends. Germline CDR1 is SNHLY and CDR2 is FYNNEI. CDR3 amino acids: CASSVTRGRDTQYL. In nucleotides, the CDR3 is TGTGCCAGCAGTGTGACCCGAGGTAGAGATACGCAGTATTTA.

At least ten counts were recorded for this clonotype. V usage is TRBV7-2 and J usage is TRBJ2-5, with 8 bases lining up with TRBD2. Germline CDR1 and CDR2: SGHTA and FQGNSA. CDR3 length: 20 amino acids. The V segment lost 5 bases and the J segment 3 bases; nucleotides outside the gene matches: 23. The DNA for the CDR3 is TGTGCCAGCAGCCTACGAGCTGGTTCCCTCGGGAGGGCCAGGGAAGAGACCCAGTACTTC. Its protein is CASSLRAGSLGRAREETQYF.

The table lists this clonotype with a few counts. This sequence joins TRBV28 and TRBJ2-5; TRBD1 matches at 10 bases. Germline assignment: CDR1 MDHEN and CDR2 SYDVKM. V shed 6 bases, J shed 5 bases, and the junction held 12 bases outside the gene matches. The CDR3 totals 16 residues. CDR3 loop: CASSRTGQGIRETQYF. Here the CDR3 DNA reads TGTGCCAGCAGCCGAACGGGACAGGGGATACGGGAGACCCAGTACTTC.

This clonotype was recorded many times. This sequence joins TRBV7-2 and TRBJ2-7, with unresolved D. Trimming shortened V by 1 base and J by 4 bases, and 11 bases separated the two germline ends. This CDR3 has 14 residues. Germline CDR1 is SGHTA and CDR2 is FQGNSA. The CDR3: CASSLGGSWYEQYF. CDR3 DNA sequence: TGTGCCAGCAGCTTAGGGGGTAGCTGGTACGAGCAGTACTTC.

This clonotype was detected only a few times. The rearrangement joins TRBV19 to TRBJ2-1; 10 bases agree with TRBD2. The CDR3 runs 16 residues. Germline-derived CDR1 and CDR2 are LNHDA and SQIVND (reference sequence). V was pared by 3 bases and J by 4 bases, with 6 bases of the junction left unmatched. CDR3 sequence: CASSMGLAGAYNEQFF. DNA of the CDR3: TGTGCCAGTAGTATGGGCCTAGCGGGAGCGTACAATGAGCAGTTCTTC.

This clonotype came up a few times. A much larger clone lies one base from this, so it may be a read error. V usage is TRBV6-5 and J usage is TRBJ2-1; D is ambiguous. The CDR3 spans 16 residues. CDR1 and CDR2 (germline): MNHEY, SVGAGI. The CDR3 DNA reads as TGTGCCAGCAGCCTACCCGGGCCAGTCTCCTACAGTGAGCAGTTCTTC. Its protein product is CASSLPGPVSYSEQFF.

This clonotype was observed a few times. V gene TRBV29-1 combines with J gene TRBJ2-3; 9 bases agree with TRBD1. V was clipped by 6 bases and J by 6 bases; unmatched bases: 7. This CDR3 region has 13 residues. In germline, CDR1 is SQVTM, CDR2 ANQGSEA. The CDR3 reads CSVSGQGLDTQYF. CDR3 nucleotide sequence: TGCAGCGTGAGCGGACAGGGGTTGGATACGCAGTATTTT.

The V gene is TRBV6-1, the J gene TRBJ2-7; D may be TRBD1 or TRBD2 (6 bases each). V was clipped by 4 bases and J by 2 bases, with 15 bases between them. Germline V gene data show CDR1 as MNHNS and CDR2 as SASEGT. The CDR3 covers 15 residues. The CDR3 nucleotides read TGTGCCAGCAGTGTTGCGGGACACTTCGCCTACGAGCAGTACTTC. Translated, it gives CASSVAGHFAYEQYF.

Ten or more counts support this clonotype. CDR3: CASSTPRESRSYEQYF. CDR3 DNA sequence: TGTGCCAGTAGTACCCCCCGCGAGTCTCGCTCCTACGAGCAGTACTTC. The V gene is TRBV19, the J gene TRBJ2-7; D uncertain. This CDR3 contains 16 residues. Trimming cost V 4 bases and J 0 bases, with 16 bases left between them. CDR1 and CDR2 (germline): LNHDA, SQIVND (reference sequence).

A note on this clonotype: A much bigger clone sits one base away, suggesting this may be a read error. This sequence joins TRBV29-1 and TRBJ2-1; possible D gene TRBD1, 6 bases. The CDR3 is 13 amino acids. Trimming pared 5 bases from V and 2 bases from J, leaving 10 bases between. CDR1 is SQVTM and CDR2 is ANQGSEA in the germline V gene. CDR3 residues: CSVPKGAYNEQFF. For the CDR3, the DNA is TGCAGCGTTCCAAAGGGGGCCTACAATGAGCAGTTCTTC.

The CDR3 sequence: CASSLVGSTDTQYF. CDR3 in DNA: TGTGCCAGCAGCTTAGTCGGGAGCACAGATACGCAGTATTTT. The rearrangement uses TRBV7-2 and TRBJ2-3; D gene unclear. The V end lost 1 base, the J end lost 0 bases, and 5 bases lay between the germline ends. The CDR3 spans 14 residues. Germline V lookup: CDR1 SGHTA, CDR2 FQGNSA.

This clonotype showed up just a few times. The chain combines TRBV6-2 or TRBV6-3 with TRBJ1-1, with D possibly TRBD1 on 5 matching bases. Germline V lookup: CDR1 MNHEY, CDR2 SVGEGT. This CDR3 has 15 amino acids. Between the trimmed V and J ends, which lost 0 bases and 2 bases, there was a span of 10 bases. This chain's CDR3 is CASSYSPGLNTEAFF. The CDR3 DNA reads as TGTGCCAGCAGTTACTCGCCAGGGTTAAACACTGAAGCTTTCTTT.

The sample holds a few counts of this clonotype. The chain has TRBV20-1 and TRBJ2-5, with TRBD1 as a possible D gene (5 bases). Germline V CDR1 and CDR2: DFQATT, SNEGSKA (reference sequence). CDR3 length: 13 residues. The V and J ends lost 2 bases and 1 base respectively, with 8 bases between them. This CDR3 reads CSARMGLQETQYF. DNA of the CDR3: TGCAGTGCTAGAATGGGGCTCCAAGAGACCCAGTACTTC.

The count of this clonotype is one. This likely came from a read error, as a far larger clone is one base away. This chain uses TRBV6-5 with TRBJ1-5; D may be TRBD1 (5 bases). Trimming removed 8 bases at V and 3 bases at J, with 14 bases between. The CDR3 runs 14 residues. Germline CDR1 and CDR2: MNHEY and SVGAGI. The CDR3 loop is CASGRGGINQPQHF. Written as DNA, the CDR3 is TGTGCCAGCGGAAGGGGAGGAATCAATCAGCCCCAGCATTTT.

The table lists this clonotype with many counts. J is TRBJ2-6 and V is TRBV14; tentative D call: TRBD1 (5 bases). Per the germline V gene, CDR1 is SGHDN and CDR2 is FVKESK. V lost 0 bases, J lost 0 bases, and 15 bases lay in between. The CDR3 is 19 amino acids. The CDR3, as DNA: TGTGCCAGCAGCCAAGATCTTTGGCAGGGCCGCTCTGGGGCCAACGTCCTGACTTTC. Amino acid sequence: CASSQDLWQGRSGANVLTF.

This clonotype was observed many times. This chain uses TRBV19 with TRBJ2-1, with D possibly matching TRBD1 (6 bases). The V gene lost 6 bases and the J gene lost 3 bases, with 18 bases spanning the gap. Germline assignment: CDR1 LNHDA and CDR2 SQIVND (reference sequence). The CDR3 sequence is 16 residues long. The CDR3 region has the DNA TGTGCCAGTAGAAATGTACAGGGTTCATTCTACAATGAGCAGTTCTTC. Amino acid sequence: CASRNVQGSFYNEQFF.

This clonotype came up many times. The genes are TRBV7-6 and TRBJ2-1; no clear D gene. Germline loops: CDR1 SGHVS, CDR2 FNYEAQ. The ends were cut back, 5 bases at V and 0 bases at J, with 17 bases in the middle. This CDR3 is 17 amino acids long. DNA for the CDR3: TGTGCCAGCAGCCCTCATCCTACATCTAGCTCCTACAATGAGCAGTTCTTC. Protein product: CASSPHPTSSSYNEQFF. The full variable domain, in which reference TRBV7-6 and TRBJ2-1 provide the parts outside the CDR3, is GAGVSQSPRYKVTKRGQDVALRCDPISGHVSLYWYRQALGQGPEFLTYFNYEAQQDKSGLPNDRFSAERPEGSISTLTIQRTEQRDSAMYRCASSPHPTSSSYNEQFFGPGTRLTVL.

This clonotype has a handful of counts. Here the CDR3 reads CSGGSQRETQYF. For the CDR3, the DNA is TGCAGCGGAGGGTCACAGAGGGAGACCCAGTACTTC. This chain uses TRBV29-1 with TRBJ2-5, with D tentatively TRBD2 (5 bases). The germline gives CDR1 SQVTM, CDR2 ANQGSEA. The CDR3 sequence is 12 residues long. The V end was cut by 7 bases, the J end by 5 bases, with 14 bases between. The entire variable domain, with the rest obtained from reference TRBV29-1 and TRBJ2-5, is as follows: SAVISQKPSRDICQRGTSLTIQCQVDSQVTMMFWYRQQPGQSLTLIATANQGSEATYESGFVIDKFPISRPNLTFSTLTVSNMSPEDSSIYLCSGGSQRETQYFGPGTRLLVL.

In its sample, this clonotype is medium-sized. The J gene is TRBJ2-1, the V gene TRBV12-3 or TRBV12-4; 10 bases fit TRBD2. This CDR3 comprises 17 residues. V dropped 4 bases and J dropped 6; count of bases not matched to a gene: 12. This CDR3 is CASSSPSSGSIFNEQFF. The CDR3, as DNA: TGTGCCAGCAGTTCGCCTTCTAGCGGGAGTATATTCAATGAGCAGTTCTTC.

This clonotype was seen ten or more times. The gene calls are TRBV7-2 and TRBJ2-5; TRBD1 aligns across 8 bases. CDR1 and CDR2 (germline): SGHTA, FQGNSA. The junction had 9 bases not matched to a gene; V was cut back by 4 bases and J by 5 bases. The CDR3 has 15 residues. The CDR3 nucleotides read TGTGCCAGCAGCTCCGCAGGGGGCGCAAGCGAGACCCAGTACTTC. Translating it yields CASSSAGGASETQYF. The complete variable domain, with remaining parts taken from reference TRBV7-2 and TRBJ2-5, reads GAGVSQSPSNKVTEKGKDVELRCDPISGHTALYWYRQSLGQGLEFLIYFQGNSAPDKSGLPSDRFSAERTGGSVSTLTIQRTQQEDSAVYLCASSSAGGASETQYFGPGTRLLVL.

This clonotype appeared many times. CDR3 sequence: CASSLARGLAVWQFF. CDR3 coding DNA: TGTGCCAGCAGCTTAGCTAGGGGACTAGCTGTGTGGCAGTTCTTC. This rearrangement joins TRBV7-2 to TRBJ2-1, with TRBD2 matching 9 bases. CDR3 length: 15 residues. In germline, CDR1 is SGHTA, CDR2 FQGNSA. V dropped 0 bases and J dropped 12; count of bases not matched to a gene: 9. Full variable domain (remainder filled in from reference TRBV7-2 and TRBJ2-1): GAGVSQSPSNKVTEKGKDVELRCDPISGHTALYWYRQSLGQGLEFLIYFQGNSAPDKSGLPSDRFSAERTGGSVSTLTIQRTQQEDSAVYLCASSLARGLAVWQFFGPGTRLTVL.

This clonotype was detected many times. The chain employs TRBV19 and TRBJ2-3; D perhaps matches TRBD1 (5 bases). CDR3 size: 14 residues. V was clipped by 4 bases and J by 6 bases, with 14 bases between them. Germline lookup yields CDR1 LNHDA and CDR2 SQIVND (reference sequence). The CDR3 sequence: CASSTIRATDTQYF. For the CDR3, the DNA is TGTGCCAGTAGTACGATCAGGGCCACCGATACGCAGTATTTT.

In this sample, this clonotype turned up many times. The chain employs TRBV4-3 and TRBJ2-7; D is ambiguous. Per the germline V gene, CDR1 is LGHNA and CDR2 is YSLEER. The CDR3 loop spans 13 amino acids. With 0 bases removed from V and 4 bases from J, the gap between germline ends came to 7 bases. CDR3 amino acids: CASSQDGLYEQYF. In DNA form, the CDR3 reads TGCGCCAGCAGCCAAGATGGTCTATACGAGCAGTACTTC.

This clonotype was seen ten or more times. The chain joins TRBV5-6 to TRBJ2-1, with D unresolved. Germline V gene sequence: CDR1 SGHDT, CDR2 YYEEEE. V was pared by 4 bases and J by 0 bases, with 20 bases between. The CDR3 contains 18 residues. This CDR3 reads CASSELWNEESSYNEQFF. The CDR3, as DNA: TGTGCCAGCAGCGAGCTTTGGAACGAGGAGAGCTCCTACAATGAGCAGTTCTTC.

There are many counts of this clonotype. J is TRBJ2-7 and V is TRBV20-1; no firm D call. The CDR3 extends over 10 amino acids. Germline V lookup: CDR1 DFQATT, CDR2 SNEGSKA (reference sequence). Trimming took off 3 bases at V and 3 bases at J, with 3 bases between the two ends. The CDR3 is CSASVYEQYF. As DNA, the CDR3 is TGCAGTGCTAGTGTCTACGAGCAGTACTTC.